This is a list of T cell receptor beta chains from one sample in a study of T cell clonotyping in hematopoietic cell transplantation. TCRdb keeps only in-frame clones here, not all; method: immunoSEQ multiplex PCR. The sample yields approximately 26,000 clones, around 80% seen once. The sample consisted of peripheral blood mononuclear cells, taken before stem cell transplant. The receptors derive from a woman aged 60-70 years with acute myeloid leukemia. Some clones in this sample may be carry-over from other donors' samples. Both conserved end residues are part of each CDR3. A D gene is named only where the DNA matches it firmly. Some rows mark clone size as missing; the rest say once, few, many or name a class of expanded clone.

J | size | V | D | DNA | CDR3
TRBJ1-2 | - | TRBV27 | TRBD1 | TGTGCCAGCAGTAGGGGGTGGGACAGCTATGGCTACACCTTC | CASSRGWDSYGYTF
TRBJ2-1 | - | TRBV27 | - | TGTGCCAGCAGTTTACCCCCGCGGGACCGAAACAATGAGCAGTTCTTC | CASSLPPRDRNNEQFF
TRBJ2-3 | - | TRBV29-1 | TRBD2 | TGCAGCGTTGAAGGCCTAGCGGGAGGGGCAGATACGCAGTATTTT | CSVEGLAGGADTQYF
TRBJ2-2 | - | TRBV28 | - | TGTGCCAGCAGCCTGGGAGTCCGGGAGCTGTTTTTT | CASSLGVRELFF
TRBJ2-3 | once | TRBV29-1 | - | TGCAGCGTTGTTAAAGTGTGGGGCACAGATACGCAGTATTTT | CSVVKVWGTDTQYF
TRBJ1-5 | - | TRBV4-1 | - | TGCGCCAGCAGCCCCGGGCCCTACGAGGGGCAGCCCCAGCATTTT | CASSPGPYEGQPQHF
TRBJ2-5 | - | TRBV6-5 | TRBD1 | TGTGCCAGCAGTTATGGGACAGGGGGCACAGAGACCCAGTACTTC | CASSYGTGGTETQYF
TRBJ2-7 | few | TRBV7-3 | TRBD2 | TGTGCCAGCAGCTTAAATGCGGGGGGTTCCTACGAGCAGTACTTC | CASSLNAGGSYEQYF
TRBJ2-1 | - | TRBV28 | - | TGTGCCAGCAGTTTCAGGAGCTCCTACAATGAGCAGTTCTTC | CASSFRSSYNEQFF
TRBJ2-5 | - | TRBV7-2 | - | TGTGCCAGCAGCTTAGTACGGGTTGGGGAGACCCAGTACTTC | CASSLVRVGETQYF
TRBJ1-1 | - | TRBV5-5 | - | TGTGCCAGCAGCATGGGGGTAGGGAGGAACACTGAAGCTTTCTTT | CASSMGVGRNTEAFF
TRBJ1-5 | - | TRBV19 | TRBD1 | TGTGCCAGTAGCTCGACAGGGCGGAATCAGCCCCAGCATTTT | CASSSTGRNQPQHF
TRBJ1-1 | - | TRBV6-5 | - | TGTGCCACCTGTCGACGGGAGAACACTGAAGCTTTCTTT | CATCRRENTEAFF
TRBJ1-2 | few | TRBV19 | - | TGTGCCAGTAGTATAGATCTATTGCCCGGCTATGGCTACACCTTC | CASSIDLLPGYGYTF
TRBJ2-2 | - | TRBV7-3 | TRBD2 | TGTGCCAGCAGCCTCCGGGAGGACGGGGAGCTGTTTTTT | CASSLREDGELFF
TRBJ1-3 | once | TRBV5-1 | - | TGCGCCAGCAGCTTGGAACAGCCTGGAAACACCATATATTTT | CASSLEQPGNTIYF
TRBJ1-2 | - | TRBV10-1 | - | TGCGCCACTGACGAGGGGATAGGGGGGCGCAAGGGACCGGTTGATGGCTACACCTTC | CATDEGIGGRKGPVDGYTF
TRBJ1-2 | few | TRBV5-6 | - | TGTGCCAGCAGTCCTGGACTTGCTCCCTCGTACACCTTC | CASSPGLAPSYTF
TRBJ2-7 | - | TRBV27 | TRBD1 | TGTGCCATCGGGACAGGAGCTGTGCCGTTTCCTTACGAGCAGTACTTC | CAIGTGAVPFPYEQYF
TRBJ1-2 | - | TRBV5-1 | - | TGCGCCAGCAGCTTGGATGCAGGGTCAAGCTATGGCTACACCTTC | CASSLDAGSSYGYTF
TRBJ2-7 | - | TRBV7-2 | TRBD1 | TGTGCCAGCAGCCCGAACCGGGACAGGGGCTACGAGCAGTACTTC | CASSPNRDRGYEQYF
TRBJ2-7 | once | TRBV7-2 | - | TGTGCCAGCAGCCCGATCTTCGGACAGCCCTCGTCCGGCGAGCAGTACTTC | CASSPIFGQPSSGEQYF
TRBJ2-3 | - | TRBV19 | TRBD2 | TGTGCCAGTAAGTCTAGCGGGTGGCCCACAGATACGCAGTATTTT | CASKSSGWPTDTQYF
TRBJ2-1 | - | TRBV4-3 | TRBD2 | TGCGCCAGCAGCCAAGTGGCTAGCGGGGGGGACAATGAGCAGTTCTTC | CASSQVASGGDNEQFF
TRBJ1-5 | - | TRBV2 | TRBD1 | TGTGCCAGCAGCGAAATGGGACAGAAAAATCAGCCCCAGCATTTT | CASSEMGQKNQPQHF
TRBJ1-2 | - | TRBV19 | - | TGTGCCAGCAAAAGGCAGGCGGGGTATGGCTACACCTTC | CASKRQAGYGYTF
TRBJ1-2 | - | TRBV5-4 | TRBD1 | TGTGCCAGCAGGACAACTACCGGGACAGGGTATTATGGCTACACCTTC | CASRTTTGTGYYGYTF
TRBJ2-6 | - | TRBV12-5 | - | TGTGCTAGCTCAGCCTCTGGGGCCAACGTCCTGACTTTC | CASSASGANVLTF
TRBJ2-1 | - | TRBV9 | TRBD2 | TGTGCCAGCAGCGTAGCGGGAGGGCCCTATGAGCAGTTCTTC | CASSVAGGPYEQFF
TRBJ2-3 | - | TRBV6-4 | - | TGTGCCAGCAGTGCCCAGGGCGACACAGATACGCAGTATTTT | CASSAQGDTDTQYF
TRBJ1-1 | - | TRBV29-1 | - | TGCAGCGTTGAAGAGAACACTGAAGCTTTCTTT | CSVEENTEAFF
TRBJ1-1 | - | TRBV29-1 | TRBD1 | TGCAGCGTCCGGACAGGGGGTGGTACTGAAGCTTTCTTT | CSVRTGGGTEAFF
TRBJ2-1 | - | TRBV29-1 | TRBD2 | TGCAGCGCTAAACCGGGACTAGCGGGGGGGCCATACAATGAGCAGTTCTTC | CSAKPGLAGGPYNEQFF